Shown below are 2 T cell receptor beta chains from a single sample sequenced in a study of shared clonotypes between healthy human individuals. The assay was immunoSEQ multiplex PCR, and TCRdb's table has in-frame clones only and misses some. Of some 2,400,000 clones in the sample, around 95% were seen once. Sequencing was performed on naive CD4+ T cells sorted from blood. Subset here: CD45RA+ positively selected. These receptors all come from a man younger than 30 in good health.

V and J are TRBV5-1 and TRBJ1-1, with 7 bases fitting TRBD1. Trimming took 0 bases from V and 4 from J; bases not matched to a gene: 9. The CDR3 runs 16 residues. Germline values: CDR1 SGHRS, CDR2 YFSETQ. The CDR3 sequence is CASSLGDSLGSTEAFF. CDR3 bases: TGCGCCAGCAGCTTGGGGGACAGCCTGGGGAGCACTGAAGCTTTCTTT.

The V call is TRBV7-2, the J call TRBJ2-7; D uncertain. Trimming removed 5 bases at V and 3 bases at J, with 17 bases between. This CDR3 spans 15 amino acids. Per the germline V gene, CDR1 is SGHTA and CDR2 is FQGNSA. CDR3 protein: CASSPQTSDHYEQYF. The CDR3, as DNA: TGTGCCAGCAGCCCTCAGACTTCAGATCACTACGAGCAGTACTTC.